This T cell receptor (beta chain) derives from a study of CD8+ T cells in alopecia areata. Following extraction, RNA underwent reverse transcription to cDNA, which served as the sequencing template. Repertoires were generated with immunoSEQ multiplex PCR, while TCRdb's copy carries only in-frame clones and drops some. The table has hundreds of thousands of clones, 67% seen once. The sequences come from CD4+ T cells sorted from blood, collected at week 0. The TCR originated in a human donor with alopecia areata.

This CDR3 reads CAWRQHYGYTF. The CDR3 bases are TGTGCCTGGAGGCAGCACTATGGCTACACCTTC. The rearrangement joins TRBV30 to TRBJ1-2; no firm D call. Looked up from germline, CDR1 is GTSNPN and CDR2 is SVGIG (reference sequence). With 3 bases removed from V and 3 bases from J, the gap between germline ends came to 5 bases. The CDR3 consists of 11 residues.